What follows are 29 T cell receptor beta chains derived from one specimen sequenced in a study of T cells expressing NK-cell markers. From the 5' RACE reads, TCRdb lists one entry per CDR3 protein and no DNA. Its listing shows about half a million distinct CDR3 sequences. Sequencing was carried out using blood T cells: a sorted CD56 or NKG2C T cell subset, CD4+ or CD8+ T cells, or bulk PBMC T cells (not recorded which). The receptor source for this set is a woman in her fifties or sixties in good health.

The chain joins TRBV5-5 to TRBJ1-2. The CDR3 is made up of 14 amino acids. Germline V gene lookup returns CDR1 SGHKS and CDR2 YYEKEE (reference sequence). CDR3 protein: CASSFASEGYGYTF.

The chain combines TRBV5-4 with TRBJ2-2; with no DNA, the TCRdb D assignment of TRBD1 cannot be verified. Germline CDR1 reads SGHNT; CDR2 reads YYREEE (reference sequence). This CDR3 contains 15 residues. CDR3 sequence: CASSVGQGATGELFF.

The CDR3 reads CASSESLGDNEQFF. The chain carries TRBV10-1 and TRBJ2-1. This CDR3 comprises 14 residues. Germline V gene data show CDR1 as WNHNN and CDR2 as SYGVQD (reference sequence).

The chain employs TRBV29-1 and TRBJ2-7; TCRdb proposes TRBD2, but this gene call is untestable without DNA. There are 15 residues in the CDR3. Germline CDR1 SQVTM, CDR2 ANQGSEA. CDR3 residues: CSVGSGQEGNYEQYF.

The chain carries TRBV3-1 and TRBJ1-4. CDR3 length: 14 amino acids. Germline V gives CDR1 LGHDT, CDR2 YNNKEL (reference sequence). CDR3 sequence reads: CASSQGEANEKLFF.

The genes are TRBV18 and TRBJ2-6; TCRdb returns TRBD1, unconfirmable since there is no DNA. Per germline, CDR1 KGHSH and CDR2 LQKENI. The CDR3 is 15 residues long. The CDR3 reads CASSPRGAGANVLTF.

This CDR3 is CASRYDFNEQFF. This sequence joins TRBV12-3 or TRBV12-4 and TRBJ2-1. This CDR3 is built from 12 residues.

The V gene is TRBV12-3 or TRBV12-4, the J gene TRBJ2-3; TCRdb picks TRBD2, but there is no DNA to check that call. This CDR3 comprises 15 residues. CDR3 residues: CASSLLAGGSDTQYF.

This chain links TRBV14 with TRBJ2-3. There are 13 residues in the CDR3. The germline V gene has CDR1 SGHDN and CDR2 FVKESK. This CDR3 is CASSPWGTDTQYF.

The chain combines TRBV20-1 with TRBJ1-2; the D call of TRBD1 rests on TCRdb alone, since no DNA is present to check it. The CDR3 is made up of 13 amino acids. Per germline, CDR1 DFQATT and CDR2 SNEGSKA (reference sequence). The CDR3 sequence: CSARPQGDSGYTF.

This rearrangement joins TRBV5-1 to TRBJ2-3; the D gene TCRdb calls, TRBD2, cannot be checked with no DNA. CDR3 size: 16 residues. Germline CDR1 SGHRS, CDR2 YFSETQ. The CDR3 loop reads CASSLEAGSSTDTQYF.

This sequence joins TRBV12-5 and TRBJ1-1; the TCRdb D gene call, TRBD1, has no DNA to confirm it. Germline V gene lookup returns CDR1 LGHNT and CDR2 FRNRAP. This CDR3 spans 13 amino acids. The CDR3 loop reads CASGSGTGFEAFF.

The genes are TRBV12-3 or TRBV12-4 and TRBJ2-1; lacking DNA, the TRBD2 call made by TCRdb goes unchecked. CDR3 length: 11 residues. CDR3 in amino acids: CASSPGLWPFF.

The CDR3 spells CASSPLSLVSGETQYF. J is TRBJ2-5 and V is TRBV18; TCRdb's D call of TRBD2 is untestable without DNA. This CDR3 contains 16 residues. Looked up from germline, CDR1 is KGHSH and CDR2 is LQKENI.

The chain couples TRBV5-1 to TRBJ1-1. From germline, CDR1 is SGHRS and CDR2 YFSETQ. The CDR3 has 15 residues. The CDR3 sequence: CASSTQAVMNTEAFF. Together with reference TRBV5-1 and TRBJ1-1, the CDR3 gives the full variable domain: KAGVTQTPRYLIKTRGQQVTLSCSPISGHRSVSWYQQTPGQGLQFLFEYFSETQRNKGNFPGRFSGRQFSNSRSEMNVSTLELGDSALYLCASSTQAVMNTEAFFGQGTRLTVV.

This CDR3 reads CASSPRTTLDTEAFF. The V call is TRBV18, the J call TRBJ1-1. The germline CDR1 and CDR2 sequences are KGHSH and LQKENI. CDR3 length equals 15 residues.

The V gene is TRBV24-1, the J gene TRBJ2-2; the TRBD1 assignment by TCRdb is unverifiable without DNA. CDR1 is KGHDR and CDR2 is SFDVKD in the germline V gene. The CDR3 covers 13 residues. The CDR3 region is CATRLTGAGELFF.

This chain joins TRBV5-6 and TRBJ1-1. Per germline, CDR1 SGHDT and CDR2 YYEEEE. This CDR3 has 13 amino acids. CDR3 loop: CASSLLSGTEAFF.

J is TRBJ2-5 and V is TRBV10-3; the D call of TRBD2 rests on TCRdb alone, since no DNA is present to check it. The germline CDR1 and CDR2 sequences are ENHRY and SYGVKD. This CDR3 has 13 residues. CDR3 in amino acids: CAIGELAGETQYF.

J is TRBJ1-1 and V is TRBV27. In germline, CDR1 is MNHEY, CDR2 SMNVEV (reference sequence). The CDR3 contains 14 residues. CDR3 amino acids: CASSFKVANTEAFF.

The chain has TRBV5-1 and TRBJ1-5. CDR3 size: 15 residues. Germline lookup yields CDR1 SGHRS and CDR2 YFSETQ. The CDR3 loop reads CASSLAEGRNQPQHF.

This rearrangement joins TRBV4-2 to TRBJ2-5; no DNA is available, so the TRBD2 call from TCRdb remains unchecked. Germline lookup yields CDR1 LGHNA and CDR2 YNFKEQ. This CDR3 has 18 residues. CDR3 region: CASSQVGLAGGGRETQYF.

The genes are TRBV12-3 or TRBV12-4 and TRBJ2-1. The CDR3 has 15 amino acids. CDR3: CASSFRTQSYNEQFF.

The chain recombines TRBV25-1 with TRBJ2-7; TCRdb outputs TRBD1, but without DNA this stays unchecked. The germline V gene encodes CDR1 MGHDK and CDR2 SYGVNS. The CDR3 has 16 amino acids. CDR3: CASSELGAGLPYEQYF.

The chain employs TRBV5-1 and TRBJ2-6. Germline lookup yields CDR1 SGHRS and CDR2 YFSETQ. There are 13 residues in the CDR3. CDR3 amino acids: CASRGSGANVLTF.

This chain links TRBV12-5 with TRBJ2-3. Per the germline V gene, CDR1 is LGHNT and CDR2 is FRNRAP. CDR3 length: 15 amino acids. Here the CDR3 reads CASGVSTRSTDTQYF.

This chain connects TRBV4-1 to TRBJ2-2; no DNA is available, so the TRBD1 call from TCRdb remains unchecked. There are 15 residues in the CDR3. Germline V gene sequence: CDR1 MGHRA, CDR2 YSYEKL. The CDR3 sequence: CASSRGDRVVGELFF.

The rearrangement uses TRBV29-1 and TRBJ1-1; lacking DNA, the TRBD1 call made by TCRdb goes unchecked. Germline V gene sequence: CDR1 SQVTM, CDR2 ANQGSEA. The CDR3 spans 11 residues. CDR3 sequence: CSVGDGSEAFF. The full variable domain, rest sourced from reference TRBV29-1 and TRBJ1-1, is SAVISQKPSRDICQRGTSLTIQCQVDSQVTMMFWYRQQPGQSLTLIATANQGSEATYESGFVIDKFPISRPNLTFSTLTVSNMSPEDSSIYLCSVGDGSEAFFGQGTRLTVV.

This chain uses TRBV7-2 with TRBJ2-1; without DNA, the TCRdb call of TRBD2 cannot be checked. Germline V gives CDR1 SGHTA, CDR2 FQGNSA. This CDR3 is 14 amino acids long. The CDR3 spells CASSFGTLDNEQFF.